A single sample is the source of the 27 T cell receptor beta chains below, sequenced in a study of vaccination and CD4 T cells after COVID-19. These TCRs are of unknown antigen specificity. Researchers used the Oncomine TCR Beta short-read assay to sequence DNA from cultured CD4+ T cells. Each CDR3 protein is one row after TCRdb ran MiXCR on the PCR reads. Among approximately 25,000 distinct CDR3 sequences listed, less than 70% were seen once. Specified treatment: roughly 10-day PBMC culture with coronavirus spike peptide pools or control peptides (ViraFEST assay). Sample: CD4+ T cells from blood, cultured in vitro. The receptor source for this set is a human donor who had recovered from COVID-19.

This sequence joins TRBV20-1 and TRBJ1-2; maybe TRBD1 (5 bases). The CDR3 totals 13 residues. Germline V gene lookup returns CDR1 DFQATT and CDR2 SNEGSKA (reference sequence). V shed 1 base and J shed 8 bases, with 14 bases lying between them. The CDR3 loop is CSARGGGTGGYTF. The CDR3 DNA follows: TGCAGTGCTAGAGGGGGAGGGACCGGAGGCTACACCTTC.

The CDR3 sequence: CASSPRPKRMNTEAFF. For the CDR3, the DNA is TGTGCCAGCAGTCCTCGCCCAAAGCGAATGAACACTGAAGCTTTCTTT. The genes are TRBV12-3 or TRBV12-4 and TRBJ1-1, with D unresolved. This CDR3 is built from 16 residues. V lost 5 bases and J lost 0, with 16 bases in between.

The chain recombines TRBV15 with TRBJ2-1, with D possibly matching TRBD2 (6 bases). The CDR3 covers 13 residues. Germline V gene sequence: CDR1 LNHNV, CDR2 YYDKDF (reference sequence). V was pared by 8 bases and J by 8 bases, with 16 bases between. CDR3 DNA sequence: TGTGCCACCTTCCTAGCGCCTCTCCATGAGCAGTTCTTC. Translated, it gives CATFLAPLHEQFF.

This clonotype was seen only a few times. The chain links TRBV6-1 to TRBJ1-2, with TRBD1 matching 7 bases. The length of the CDR3 is 16 residues. Per germline, CDR1 MNHNS and CDR2 SASEGT. Unmatched junction bases numbered 17, after V lost 6 bases and J lost 7 bases. CDR3 loop: CASSLNALGQESGYTF. The CDR3, as DNA: TGTGCCAGCAGCCTAAACGCTCTTGGACAGGAGAGTGGCTACACCTTC.

The rearrangement uses TRBV7-8 and TRBJ2-7, with D possibly TRBD1 on 6 matching bases. Germline V lookup: CDR1 SGHVS, CDR2 FQNEAQ. Trimming stripped 2 bases from V and 1 base from J, with 12 bases between. CDR3 length: 15 amino acids. The CDR3 DNA follows: TGTGCCAGCAGCTTAAGGGAAGGGGGTTCCTACGAGCAGTACTTC. Residues: CASSLREGGSYEQYF.

The V call is TRBV6-5, the J call TRBJ2-2; D is possibly TRBD1 or TRBD2 (5 bases each). Trimming removed 4 bases at V and 0 bases at J, with 9 bases between. CDR1 and CDR2 (germline): MNHEY, SVGAGI. There are 15 residues in the CDR3. This chain's CDR3 is CASSLGRSNTGELFF. The DNA for the CDR3 is TGTGCCAGCAGTTTGGGACGTTCGAACACCGGGGAGCTGTTTTTT.

This clonotype was recorded a few times. V gene TRBV6-2 or TRBV6-3 combines with J gene TRBJ1-2, with a weak D call TRBD1 (5 bases). CDR3 length: 11 residues. V gave up 8 bases and J gave up 4 bases, with 8 bases separating them. Per germline, CDR1 MNHEY and CDR2 SVGEGT. The CDR3 loop reads CASATAYGYTF. DNA of the CDR3: TGTGCCAGCGCGACAGCCTATGGCTACACCTTC.

V usage is TRBV29-1 and J usage is TRBJ1-1; TRBD1 matches at 7 bases. This CDR3 has 12 amino acids. The junction had 6 bases not matched to a gene; V was cut back by 6 bases and J by 5 bases. Germline CDR1 and CDR2: SQVTM and ANQGSEA. The CDR3 bases are TGCAGCGTCGCAGGGGGATGGACTGAAGCTTTCTTT. Its translation: CSVAGGWTEAFF.

This clonotype was observed a handful of times. The rearrangement uses TRBV15 and TRBJ1-1; weak D call: TRBD1 (6 bases). The length of the CDR3 is 20 residues. V lost 1 base and J lost 1, with 25 bases in between. CDR1 and CDR2 from the germline V gene are LNHNV and YYDKDF (reference sequence). The CDR3 protein is CATSRAYGLQGSGRNTEAFF. CDR3 coding DNA: TGTGCCACCAGCAGAGCGTACGGCCTACAGGGTAGTGGTCGGAACACTGAAGCTTTCTTT.

Only a few counts were recorded for this clonotype. The chain is built from TRBV10-3 and TRBJ1-1, with 9 bases identical to TRBD1. Germline CDR1 reads ENHRY; CDR2 reads SYGVKD. This CDR3 has 15 residues. With V trimmed by 5 bases and J by 0 bases, 4 bases remained unmatched. The CDR3 spells CAISPGQGLNTEAFF. DNA for the CDR3: TGTGCCATCAGTCCGGGACAGGGCCTGAACACTGAAGCTTTCTTT.

The gene calls are TRBV7-8 and TRBJ1-5, with D uncertain. CDR3 length equals 15 residues. The germline V and J ends were trimmed by 2 bases and 1 base, with 9 bases remaining between them. Looked up from germline, CDR1 is SGHVS and CDR2 is FQNEAQ. CDR3 coding DNA: TGTGCCAGCAGCTTACTTAGCATGAGCAATCAGCCCCAGCATTTT. This codes for CASSLLSMSNQPQHF.

This chain joins TRBV7-2 and TRBJ1-5; D is unclear. Germline lookup yields CDR1 SGHTA and CDR2 FQGNSA. V was pared by 1 base and J by 0 bases, with 7 bases between. This CDR3 is built from 15 residues. CDR3 coding DNA: TGTGCCAGCAGCTTAGTCGTAGGTAGCAATCAGCCCCAGCATTTT. It specifies CASSLVVGSNQPQHF.

The rearrangement uses TRBV24-1 and TRBJ2-1; TRBD2 agrees at 9 bases. Trimming cost V 1 base and J 4 bases; bases outside gene matches: 4. The CDR3 contains 16 residues. CDR1 KGHDR and CDR2 SFDVKD come from the germline V gene. CDR3 protein: CATSDFGSGRYNEQFF. The DNA of the CDR3 is TGTGCCACCAGTGATTTTGGGAGCGGGAGGTACAATGAGCAGTTCTTC.

The chain uses TRBV11-2 and TRBJ2-1; 9 bases are shared with TRBD2. CDR1 is SGHAT, CDR2 FQNNGV, per germline. With 6 bases clipped from V and 9 bases from J, the junction kept 12 bases outside the gene matches. This CDR3 comprises 15 residues. CDR3 sequence reads: CASRGGTAGGGEQFF. The CDR3 DNA reads TGTGCCAGCAGGGGGGGTACGGCGGGAGGGGGTGAGCAGTTCTTC.

V gene TRBV6-2 or TRBV6-3 combines with J gene TRBJ2-7, with TRBD1 matching 8 bases. The V gene's germline CDR1 is MNHEY and CDR2 SVGEGT. J was trimmed by 3 bases and V by 11 bases; bases with no gene match: 6. The CDR3 totals 12 residues. The CDR3 sequence is CAARTGLYEQYF. The CDR3 region has the DNA TGTGCCGCACGGACAGGGCTCTACGAGCAGTACTTC.

This clonotype was counted only a few times. The CDR3 DNA sequence: TGTGCCAGCACAATTGGGGGGGCGAATTCACCCCTCCACTTT. Its protein product is CASTIGGANSPLHF. V is TRBV6-1 and J is TRBJ1-6; D may be TRBD1 (6 bases). This CDR3 spans 14 amino acids. The germline V gene encodes CDR1 MNHNS and CDR2 SASEGT. Trimming shortened V by 7 bases and J by 7 bases, and 14 bases separated the two germline ends.

The genes are TRBV6-1 and TRBJ1-6; tentative D call: TRBD1 (5 bases). The CDR3 spans 16 residues. V lost 7 bases to trimming and J lost 0 bases, with 13 bases between them. Germline lookup yields CDR1 MNHNS and CDR2 SASEGT. CDR3 coding DNA: TGTGCCAGCAACCAACGAGACAGCTCCTATAATTCACCCCTCCACTTT. Its translation: CASNQRDSSYNSPLHF.

This clonotype came up a few times. This rearrangement joins TRBV28 to TRBJ1-6; 7 nucleotides line up with TRBD1. CDR1 is MDHEN, CDR2 SYDVKM, per germline. There are 13 residues in the CDR3. The junction had 8 bases not matched to a gene; V was cut back by 10 bases and J by 8 bases. The CDR3 bases are TGTGCCATCCAGGGACAGCTGGATTCACCCCTCCACTTT. This sequence encodes CAIQGQLDSPLHF.

The chain is built from TRBV12-3 or TRBV12-4 and TRBJ1-1; TRBD1 might be the D (6 bases). V shed 6 bases and J shed 4 bases, with 15 bases lying between them. The CDR3 extends over 14 amino acids. The CDR3 here is CASRQTGSGTEAFF. CDR3 nucleotides: TGTGCCAGCAGACAAACAGGGTCCGGCACTGAAGCTTTCTTT.

The chain recombines TRBV20-1 with TRBJ1-6; D gene unclear. The CDR3 loop spans 14 amino acids. CDR1 is DFQATT and CDR2 is SNEGSKA in the germline V gene (reference sequence). Trimming took off 1 base at V and 6 bases at J, with 10 bases between the two ends. The CDR3 DNA sequence: TGCAGTGCTAGAGGGGCCACAGCTAATTCACCCCTCCACTTT. This sequence encodes CSARGATANSPLHF.

The rearrangement links TRBV7-2 to TRBJ2-5; maybe TRBD2 (6 bases). Per the germline V gene, CDR1 is SGHTA and CDR2 is FQGNSA. The ends were cut back, 5 bases at V and 4 bases at J, with 17 bases in the middle. CDR3 length equals 15 residues. CDR3 sequence: CASSPDRLVVETQYF. As DNA, the CDR3 is TGTGCCAGCAGCCCAGATAGACTAGTCGTAGAGACCCAGTACTTC.

This chain joins TRBV2 and TRBJ2-7, with D perhaps matching TRBD1 or TRBD2 (5 bases each). The germline gives CDR1 SNHLY, CDR2 FYNNEI. The CDR3 extends over 14 amino acids. V dropped 3 bases and J dropped 2 bases, with 11 bases sitting between them. In DNA form, the CDR3 reads TGTGCCAGCAGTGAGGGACGTACAACCTACGAGCAGTACTTC. Amino acids: CASSEGRTTYEQYF.

The rearrangement links TRBV7-3 to TRBJ2-7, with D possibly called TRBD1 or TRBD2 (5 bases each). The germline V gene has CDR1 SGHTA and CDR2 FQGTGA. Deletions cut 0 bases from V and 0 bases from J, with 12 bases between. This CDR3 is built from 16 residues. The CDR3: CASSLTGTQSSYEQYF. CDR3 bases: TGTGCCAGCAGCTTAACGGGGACCCAATCCTCCTACGAGCAGTACTTC.

CDR3 sequence: CAISVGLELGQETQYF. Written as DNA, the CDR3 is TGTGCCATCAGTGTTGGACTCGAGCTGGGCCAAGAGACCCAGTACTTC. The gene calls are TRBV10-3 and TRBJ2-5, with D possibly TRBD2 on 5 matching bases. With 4 bases removed from V and 1 base from J, the gap between germline ends came to 16 bases. Germline V lookup: CDR1 ENHRY, CDR2 SYGVKD. There are 16 residues in the CDR3.

This clonotype was seen a single time. The rearrangement uses TRBV7-9 and TRBJ1-2, with a possible D match to TRBD1 (5 bases). V gave up 5 bases and J gave up 4 bases, with 17 bases separating them. The CDR3 spans 15 residues. Germline CDR1 reads SEHNR; CDR2 reads FQNEAQ (reference sequence). The CDR3 spells CASSPPTDSPYGYTF. The CDR3 coding sequence is TGTGCCAGCAGCCCACCTACCGACAGCCCCTATGGCTACACCTTC.

This sequence joins TRBV20-1 and TRBJ2-1, with 7 positions matching TRBD2. The V gene's germline CDR1 is DFQATT and CDR2 SNEGSKA (reference sequence). The CDR3 sequence is 13 residues long. The J segment lost 2 bases and the V segment lost 3 bases, leaving 1 base of the junction unmatched. CDR3 in DNA: TGCAGTGCTAGGCTAGCGGCCTACAATGAGCAGTTCTTC. It encodes CSARLAAYNEQFF.

The rearrangement links TRBV15 to TRBJ1-1; no clear D. Germline CDR1 reads LNHNV; CDR2 reads YYDKDF (reference sequence). V lost 1 base and J 1 base, leaving 16 bases between the germline ends. The CDR3 is made up of 17 amino acids. CDR3 DNA sequence: TGTGCCACCAGCAGAGCGGGAGACGCAATGGAGAACACTGAAGCTTTCTTT. Protein product: CATSRAGDAMENTEAFF.